This TCR beta chain is from a study of technical replicates of blood from four donors (dated by TCRdb to the late 2010s). Relative to germline, V is 4 bases shorter and J is 1 base shorter, with 13 bases between their ends. CDR1 SGHAT and CDR2 FQNNGV were looked up in the germline V gene. Counted from cysteine to phenylalanine, this CDR3 has 16 amino acids. Solely the CDR3 DNA is kept, with 48 bases framed from the first base. Libraries were made using the immunoSEQ multiplex PCR assay. TCRdb retrieved this table from immuneACCESS and kept in-frame rearrangements only. Not all clones are present; in checked studies, unresolved V genes account for under half, and no reason is known for the remainder. The sample has tens of thousands of clones on record, about nine tenths of them singletons. The ten largest clones capture approximately 0.4% of the sample. Regarding this clone: It lacks a known antigen. Base qualities are not provided; no much larger clone lies one nucleotide away.

The chain links TRBV11-2 with TRBJ2-2; a weak D assignment points to TRBD1 (5 bases agree). The sequence was obtained from a human donor in good health. Sequenced material: T cells isolated from PBMCs. The DNA sequence is given as TGTGCCAGCAGCTGGACATGGGGCTTGAACACCGGGGAGCTGTTTTTT. This gives the protein CASSWTWGLNTGELFF.